Listed here are 28 T cell receptor beta chains from one sample, sequenced in a study of T cells in localized non-small cell lung cancer. Libraries were prepared by immunoSEQ multiplex PCR; TCRdb keeps only in-frame clonotypes and omits some of them. The sample yields 53,000 or so clones, roughly nine tenths seen once. The sample here was peripheral blood, taken before any cancer treatment. The origin of the receptors is a man between 40 and 70 years old with stage I lung adenocarcinoma.

V and J are TRBV13 and TRBJ2-4; 10 bases map to TRBD1. V was pared by 4 bases and J by 0 bases, with 9 bases of the junction left unmatched. This CDR3 is 18 amino acids long. CDR1 PRHDT and CDR2 FYEKMQ come from the germline V gene (reference sequence). This CDR3 is CASSSGTGDNLAKNIQYF. CDR3 DNA sequence: TGTGCCAGCAGCTCCGGGACAGGGGACAACCTAGCCAAAAACATTCAGTACTTC.

The CDR3 nucleotides read TGTGCCAGCAGCTCCATCCTCCGGGACCAAGAGACCCAGTACTTC. Translated, it gives CASSSILRDQETQYF. The chain is built from TRBV7-9 and TRBJ2-5; D gene ambiguous. The V gene lost 4 bases and the J gene lost 0 bases, with 12 bases spanning the gap. Per the germline V gene, CDR1 is SEHNR and CDR2 is FQNEAQ (reference sequence). The CDR3 contains 15 residues.

The DNA of the CDR3 is TGTGCCAGCAGCTCCCTCCCTCGAGGGCCTTACGAGCAGTACTTC. Its protein product is CASSSLPRGPYEQYF. The chain couples TRBV5-8 to TRBJ2-7; maybe TRBD2 (5 bases). The V end lost 3 bases, the J end lost 4 bases, and 17 bases lay between the germline ends. The CDR3 extends over 15 amino acids. Germline loops: CDR1 SGHTS, CDR2 YDEGEE. Together with reference TRBV5-8 and TRBJ2-7, the CDR3 gives the full variable domain: EAGVTQSPTHLIKTRGQQATLRCSPISGHTSVYWYQQALGLGLQFLLWYDEGEERNRGNFPPRFSGRQFPNYSSELNVNALELEDSALYLCASSSLPRGPYEQYFGPGTRLTVT.

CDR3 protein: CASSPEHRDAESGANVLTF. CDR3 DNA sequence: TGTGCCAGCAGCCCCGAGCACCGGGACGCGGAGTCTGGGGCCAACGTCCTGACTTTC. This chain uses TRBV7-2 with TRBJ2-6, with D perhaps given as TRBD1 or TRBD2 (5 bases each). V was trimmed by 5 bases and J by 1 base, leaving 21 bases between them. The CDR3 runs to 19 residues. Germline loops: CDR1 SGHTA, CDR2 FQGNSA. Drawing the rest from reference TRBV7-2 and TRBJ2-6, the complete variable domain is GAGVSQSPSNKVTEKGKDVELRCDPISGHTALYWYRQSLGQGLEFLIYFQGNSAPDKSGLPSDRFSAERTGGSVSTLTIQRTQQEDSAVYLCASSPEHRDAESGANVLTFGAGSRLTVL.

Written as DNA, the CDR3 is TGTGCCACCAGCAGAGATAGCCTGGACCGGGGAGAAAAACTGTTTTTT. It specifies CATSRDSLDRGEKLFF. This chain uses TRBV15 with TRBJ1-4, with D hard to call. The length of the CDR3 is 16 residues. The V and J ends lost 0 bases and 8 bases respectively, with 16 bases between them. Germline V gene lookup returns CDR1 LNHNV and CDR2 YYDKDF (reference sequence).

The chain uses TRBV28 and TRBJ1-4; D remains ambiguous. Germline assignment: CDR1 MDHEN and CDR2 SYDVKM. Trimming removed 6 bases from V and 4 bases from J, with 21 bases in between. This CDR3 contains 17 residues. The CDR3 spells CASSRRMRPMSNEKLFF. The CDR3 nucleotides read TGTGCCAGCAGCCGACGTATGAGACCTATGAGTAATGAAAAACTGTTTTTT.

This clone was recorded only once. The J gene is TRBJ2-1, the V gene TRBV10-3; D uncertain. V was trimmed by 2 bases and J by 4 bases, leaving 6 bases between them. The CDR3 runs 13 residues. Looked up from germline, CDR1 is ENHRY and CDR2 is SYGVKD. This CDR3 is CAISENGYNEQFF. In DNA, the CDR3 is TGTGCCATCAGTGAGAACGGTTACAATGAGCAGTTCTTC.

The chain has TRBV5-5 and TRBJ1-5; D is perhaps TRBD1 (6 bases). Germline V gene data show CDR1 as SGHKS and CDR2 as YYEKEE (reference sequence). Deletions cut 0 bases from V and 2 bases from J, with 15 bases between. The CDR3 is made up of 17 amino acids. The CDR3: CASSLDRASMGNQPQHF. The CDR3 DNA sequence: TGTGCCAGCAGCTTGGACAGGGCCTCTATGGGCAATCAGCCCCAGCATTTT.

The table lists this clone with a count of one. The J gene is TRBJ2-3, the V gene TRBV6-5; perhaps TRBD1 as D (6 bases). The CDR3 is 15 amino acids. From germline, CDR1 is MNHEY and CDR2 SVGAGI. V lost 2 bases, J lost 5 bases, and 14 bases lay in between. The CDR3 reads CASSYEGHAGDTQYF. The DNA for the CDR3 is TGTGCCAGCAGTTACGAGGGACACGCGGGAGATACGCAGTATTTT.

The chain uses TRBV27 and TRBJ2-7, with D perhaps matching TRBD2 (5 bases). CDR1 MNHEY and CDR2 SMNVEV come from the germline V gene (reference sequence). With 5 bases removed from V and 4 bases from J, the gap between germline ends came to 12 bases. The CDR3 runs to 13 residues. The CDR3, as DNA: TGTGCCAGCAGTCAATTTGCGGGTTACGAGCAGTACTTC. Protein product: CASSQFAGYEQYF.

This rearrangement joins TRBV25-1 to TRBJ1-2; D may be TRBD1 (5 bases). This CDR3 is built from 17 residues. With 1 base removed from V and 5 bases from J, the gap between germline ends came to 20 bases. CDR1 is MGHDK and CDR2 is SYGVNS in the germline V gene. CDR3 loop: CASSEWGGRGKEYGYTF. CDR3 DNA sequence: TGTGCCAGCAGTGAATGGGGCGGGAGGGGTAAGGAATATGGCTACACCTTC.

CDR3 sequence: CASSTLGLASTYEQYF. Here the CDR3 DNA reads TGTGCCAGCAGTACCCTCGGACTAGCGTCAACCTACGAGCAGTACTTC. The chain employs TRBV6-6 and TRBJ2-7; the match to TRBD2 covers 9 bases. Germline CDR1 and CDR2: MNHNY and SVGAGI (reference sequence). Germline trimming cut 5 bases from V and 2 bases from J; bases unmatched to any gene: 10. CDR3 length equals 16 residues.

The genes are TRBV11-2 and TRBJ1-1; 11 bases fit TRBD1. Germline-derived CDR1 and CDR2 are SGHAT and FQNNGV. The CDR3 loop spans 14 amino acids. After removal of 0 bases from V and 6 bases from J, the junction contained 0 bases not matched to a gene. The CDR3 DNA reads TGTGCCAGCAGCTTAGAGGGACAGGGGGCTGAAGCTTTCTTT. Protein: CASSLEGQGAEAFF.

The rearrangement links TRBV11-3 to TRBJ2-3, with D perhaps given as TRBD1 or TRBD2 (5 bases each). Germline lookup yields CDR1 SGHNT and CDR2 YENEEA. The CDR3 covers 15 residues. V shed 3 bases and J shed 3 bases, with 13 bases lying between them. The CDR3 DNA follows: TGTGCCAGCAGCTTGCAGGGAACGGGGACAGATACGCAGTATTTT. Translation: CASSLQGTGTDTQYF.

This sequence joins TRBV5-3 and TRBJ1-1, with D perhaps matching TRBD1 (6 bases). TRBV5-3 is labeled an ORF, and its function is uncertain. The CDR3 length is 15 residues. V shed 4 bases and J shed 4 bases, with 17 bases lying between them. In nucleotides, the CDR3 is TGTGCCAGAAGCGGGTGGGCCGGAGGGGGCACTGAAGCTTTCTTT. This translates into CARSGWAGGGTEAFF.

The genes are TRBV19 and TRBJ1-4; a possible D gene is TRBD1 (5 bases). Germline CDR1 LNHDA, CDR2 SQIVND (reference sequence). This CDR3 is 14 amino acids long. With 3 bases removed from V and 8 bases from J, the gap between germline ends came to 13 bases. The chain's CDR3 is CASSIGARGEKLFF. CDR3 nucleotides: TGTGCCAGTAGTATCGGGGCCCGCGGCGAAAAACTGTTTTTT.

The CDR3: CAISESIAGDTQYF. CDR3 DNA sequence: TGTGCCATCAGTGAGTCTATAGCGGGAGATACGCAGTATTTT. V and J are TRBV10-3 and TRBJ2-3; 7 bases line up with TRBD2. Per germline, CDR1 ENHRY and CDR2 SYGVKD. This CDR3 region has 14 residues. The J segment lost 5 bases and the V segment lost 0 bases, leaving 2 bases of the junction unmatched.

V usage is TRBV6-1 and J usage is TRBJ2-2, with 12 bases aligning to TRBD2. Per the germline V gene, CDR1 is MNHNS and CDR2 is SASEGT. The CDR3 runs 14 residues. After removal of 11 bases from V and 7 bases from J, the junction contained 8 bases not matched to a gene. The CDR3 reads CAGQRTSGDGELFF. CDR3 nucleotides: TGTGCCGGCCAACGGACTAGCGGGGACGGGGAGCTGTTTTTT.

V is TRBV9 and J is TRBJ2-1; 11 bases fit TRBD2. CDR3 length equals 15 residues. Germline V lookup: CDR1 SGDLS, CDR2 YYNGEE. The V gene end was trimmed by 4 bases and the J gene end by 4 bases; junction bases not matched to a gene: 4. This CDR3 is CASSSTSGSYNEQFF. The CDR3, as DNA: TGTGCCAGCAGCTCTACTAGCGGGAGTTACAATGAGCAGTTCTTC.

The CDR3 protein is CASSYSLNTEAFF. CDR3 nucleotides: TGCGCCAGCAGCTACAGCTTGAACACTGAAGCTTTCTTT. This chain uses TRBV5-1 with TRBJ1-1; D gene ambiguous. Germline V gene sequence: CDR1 SGHRS, CDR2 YFSETQ. The V gene lost 3 bases and the J gene lost 0 bases, with 6 bases spanning the gap. This CDR3 spans 13 amino acids. The whole variable domain, remainder taken from reference TRBV5-1 and TRBJ1-1, is KAGVTQTPRYLIKTRGQQVTLSCSPISGHRSVSWYQQTPGQGLQFLFEYFSETQRNKGNFPGRFSGRQFSNSRSEMNVSTLELGDSALYLCASSYSLNTEAFFGQGTRLTVV.

With regard to this clone: Other DNA sequences of this sample code for an identical CDR3. The chain joins TRBV7-2 to TRBJ1-1; 9 nucleotides line up with TRBD1. Germline CDR1 SGHTA, CDR2 FQGNSA. CDR3 length: 14 amino acids. V was pared by 6 bases and J by 4 bases, with 6 bases of the junction left unmatched. The CDR3 spells CASSRGQGSTEAFF. DNA of the CDR3: TGTGCCAGCAGTAGGGGACAGGGATCCACTGAAGCTTTCTTT.

The rearrangement uses TRBV11-3 and TRBJ2-1, with D hard to call. This CDR3 region has 11 residues. Trimming removed 5 bases at V and 8 bases at J, with 7 bases between. Germline V gene data show CDR1 as SGHNT and CDR2 as YENEEA. CDR3 in amino acids: CASSATDEQFF. The DNA for the CDR3 is TGTGCCAGCAGCGCCACGGATGAGCAGTTCTTC.

V and J are TRBV19 and TRBJ2-7; 9 positions match TRBD1. From germline, CDR1 is LNHDA and CDR2 SQIVND (reference sequence). This CDR3 contains 15 residues. Losses at the gene ends were 4 bases for V and 3 bases for J; bases not matched to a gene: 7. The CDR3 is CASSKTGTGFYEQYF. Here the CDR3 DNA reads TGTGCCAGTAGTAAAACCGGGACAGGGTTCTACGAGCAGTACTTC.

This chain joins TRBV2 and TRBJ2-1; 12 bases fit TRBD2. Germline lookup yields CDR1 SNHLY and CDR2 FYNNEI. This CDR3 contains 16 residues. V lost 8 bases to trimming and J lost 9 bases; unmatched junction nucleotides: 14. The CDR3 spells CASQTPASGRATEQFF. In DNA form, the CDR3 reads TGTGCCAGCCAGACACCCGCTAGCGGGAGGGCCACTGAGCAGTTCTTC.

V gene TRBV28 combines with J gene TRBJ2-2, with D unclear. Per germline, CDR1 MDHEN and CDR2 SYDVKM. Trimming left V 5 bases short and J 0 bases short, with 19 bases between. This CDR3 comprises 18 residues. The CDR3 loop reads CASSPPPLAQPNTGELFF. The CDR3 DNA sequence: TGTGCCAGCAGTCCACCGCCGCTTGCGCAACCGAACACCGGGGAGCTGTTTTTT. Full variable domain (remainder filled in from reference TRBV28 and TRBJ2-2): DVKVTQSSRYLVKRTGEKVFLECVQDMDHENMFWYRQDPGLGLRLIYFSYDVKMKEKGDIPEGYSVSREKKERFSLILESASTNQTSMYLCASSPPPLAQPNTGELFFGEGSRLTVL.

The chain couples TRBV12-5 to TRBJ2-1; 13 nucleotides line up with TRBD2. Germline trimming cut 1 base from V and 3 bases from J; bases unmatched to any gene: 0. This CDR3 has 16 amino acids. CDR1 and CDR2 (germline): LGHNT, FRNRAP. The CDR3 loop reads CASGLGTSGSYNEQFF. The CDR3 DNA reads as TGTGCTAGTGGTTTGGGGACTAGCGGGAGCTACAATGAGCAGTTCTTC. Full variable domain (remainder filled in from reference TRBV12-5 and TRBJ2-1): DARVTQTPRHKVTEMGQEVTMRCQPILGHNTVFWYRQTMMQGLELLAYFRNRAPLDDSGMPKDRFSAEMPDATLATLKIQPSEPRDSAVYFCASGLGTSGSYNEQFFGPGTRLTVL.

The chain couples TRBV7-9 to TRBJ1-4, with D perhaps matching TRBD1 (5 bases). V was clipped by 4 bases and J by 4 bases, with 13 bases between them. The CDR3 consists of 15 residues. Looked up from germline, CDR1 is SEHNR and CDR2 is FQNEAQ (reference sequence). CDR3 sequence reads: CASSSSGRNNEKLFF. DNA for the CDR3: TGTGCCAGCAGCTCTTCGGGGCGTAATAATGAAAAACTGTTTTTT.

The chain links TRBV6-5 to TRBJ1-5; possible D gene TRBD1, 6 bases. V was shortened by 6 bases and J by 9 bases, with 21 bases between the two germline ends. The CDR3 spans 15 residues. The germline V gene has CDR1 MNHEY and CDR2 SVGAGI. The CDR3 loop reads CASSRGTPGESPQHF. Written as DNA, the CDR3 is TGTGCCAGCAGCCGCGGGACACCGGGGGAATCGCCCCAGCATTTT.